This TCR beta chain was observed in a study of T cell changes during pregnancy in multiple sclerosis. Trimming removed 7 bases at V and 0 bases at J, with 16 bases between. CDR1 is LNHDA and CDR2 is SQIVND in the germline V gene (reference sequence). This CDR3 has 15 residues. Here immunoSEQ multiplex PCR was the method, and the copy in TCRdb shows in-frame clones only, minus some. The data show around 48,000 clones, with over 80% seen just once and around 0.68% held by the top ten. The rearrangement joins TRBV19 to TRBJ2-7; perhaps TRBD2 as D (6 bases). Sample: CD4+ T cells from peripheral blood mononuclear cells, taken in the third trimester of pregnancy. The sequence was collected from a female donor with multiple sclerosis, enrolled in a pregnancy study. The CDR3 protein is CASTKRGTYSYEQYF. DNA of the CDR3: TGTGCCAGTACTAAACGGGGGACCTACTCCTACGAGCAGTACTTC.